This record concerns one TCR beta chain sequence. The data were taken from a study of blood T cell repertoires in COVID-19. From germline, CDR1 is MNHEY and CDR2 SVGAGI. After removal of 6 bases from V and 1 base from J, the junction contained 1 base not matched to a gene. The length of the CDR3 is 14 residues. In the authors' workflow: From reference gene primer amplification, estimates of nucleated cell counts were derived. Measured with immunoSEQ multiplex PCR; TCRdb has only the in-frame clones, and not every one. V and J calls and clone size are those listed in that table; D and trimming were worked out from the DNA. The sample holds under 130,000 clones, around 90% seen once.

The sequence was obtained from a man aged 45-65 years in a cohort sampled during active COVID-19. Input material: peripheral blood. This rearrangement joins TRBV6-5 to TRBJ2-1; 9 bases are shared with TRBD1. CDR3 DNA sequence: TGTGCCAGCAGGGGGACAGGGTCCTACAATGAGCAGTTCTTC. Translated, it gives CASRGTGSYNEQFF.